The clone carrying this TCR beta chain was picked up many times. Its target is not known. The read comes to an end 3 residues before the CDR3 does, leaving the germline J gene to fill in the end. Trimming took off 5 bases at V and 5 bases at J, with 15 bases between the two ends. The CDR3 loop spans 14 amino acids. From germline, CDR1 is SNHLY and CDR2 FYNNEI. Both groups were predominantly of Caucasian heritage. These data come from a study of T cell clonality in common variable immunodeficiency. Study conclusions and caveats: Authors noted CVID clonality's cause needs subpopulation repertoire sequencing.

CVID and control samples used equivalent genomic DNA input. TCRdb's copy holds only in-frame clones and misses some; the assay was immunoSEQ multiplex PCR. Recorded here are approximately 37,000 clones, none singletons. Sequencing was done on a sample of peripheral blood mononuclear cells. The chain links TRBV2 to TRBJ1-2, with D maybe TRBD1 (5 bases). This TCR came from a person aged 18 to 75 in good health. The part of the CDR3 DNA that was read is TGTGCCAGCAGTATTGATGGGGCACGGTATGGC. It is translated as CASSIDGARYG. The whole CDR3 sequence is CASSIDGARYGYTF.